Detailed here is one TCR beta chain. This sample was taken from a study of blood T cell repertoires in COVID-19. In the original workflow: Researchers report that nucleated cell counts were estimated from reference gene primer amplification. Only in-frame clones appear in the TCRdb table, and some are missing; sequencing was by immunoSEQ multiplex PCR. Clone size and V and J calls were adopted from that table, with D and trimming inferred from the DNA. The sample lists 30,000 to 45,000 clones, more than 65% occurring once. The CDR3 is made up of 16 amino acids. Germline V CDR1 and CDR2: SQVTM, ANQGSEA. J was trimmed by 1 base and V by 1 base; bases with no gene match: 6.

This TCR derives from a man older than 75 with active or convalescent COVID-19. The chain joins TRBV29-1 to TRBJ2-2; 7 bases fit TRBD1. The sample consisted of peripheral blood. The CDR3 DNA follows: TGCAGCGTTGAAGCGACCGGGACAGTGAACACCGGGGAGCTGTTTTTT. This encodes CSVEATGTVNTGELFF.